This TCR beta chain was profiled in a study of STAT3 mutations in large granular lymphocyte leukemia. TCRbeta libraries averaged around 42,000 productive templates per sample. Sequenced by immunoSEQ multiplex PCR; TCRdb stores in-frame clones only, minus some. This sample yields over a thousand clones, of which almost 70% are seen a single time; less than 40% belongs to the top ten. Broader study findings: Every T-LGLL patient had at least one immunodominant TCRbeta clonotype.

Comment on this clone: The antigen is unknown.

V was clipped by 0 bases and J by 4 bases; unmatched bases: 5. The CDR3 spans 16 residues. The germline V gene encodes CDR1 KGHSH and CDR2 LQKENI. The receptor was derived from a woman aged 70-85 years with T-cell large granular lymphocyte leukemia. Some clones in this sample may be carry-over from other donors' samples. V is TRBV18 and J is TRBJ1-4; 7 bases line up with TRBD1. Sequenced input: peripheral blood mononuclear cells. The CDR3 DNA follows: TGTGCCAGCTCACCACCTGCAGGGGGAAGTAATGAAAAACTGTTTTTT. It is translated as CASSPPAGGSNEKLFF.